The 19 T cell receptor beta chains presented below share a single source sample, sequenced in a study of CD8+ T cells in alopecia areata. RNA, once extracted, was reverse transcribed into cDNA for use as the sequencing template. Profiling relied on immunoSEQ multiplex PCR, and the TCRdb table lists in-frame clones only, not all of them. The top ten hold roughly 0.9% of the sample, which has 110,000 to 150,000 clones, 40% to 55% seen once. The sequenced sample was CD4+ T cells sorted from blood, obtained at week 0. Receptors originate from a human donor with alopecia areata.

The J gene is TRBJ1-2, the V gene TRBV9; 7 positions agree with TRBD1. CDR1 SGDLS and CDR2 YYNGEE come from the germline V gene. The CDR3 has 15 residues. The trim removed 4 bases at V and 1 base at J, leaving 7 bases unmatched. The CDR3 DNA follows: TGTGCCAGCAGCCCAGGGGGAGACGGTAACTATGGCTACACCTTC. It yields the protein CASSPGGDGNYGYTF.

CDR3 DNA sequence: TGTGCCAGCAGCTCACAGGGGGGATCTGGGGCCAACGTCCTGACTTTC. This sequence encodes CASSSQGGSGANVLTF. The chain recombines TRBV7-9 with TRBJ2-6, with 8 bases that match TRBD1. The germline V gene encodes CDR1 SEHNR and CDR2 FQNEAQ (reference sequence). V dropped 4 bases and J dropped 1; count of bases not matched to a gene: 3. The CDR3 runs 16 residues.

The V call is TRBV9, the J call TRBJ2-5, with 11 positions matching TRBD2. There are 17 residues in the CDR3. The V segment lost 3 bases and the J segment 1 base; nucleotides outside the gene matches: 8. The V gene's germline CDR1 is SGDLS and CDR2 YYNGEE. The CDR3 DNA sequence: TGTGCCAGCAGCGGTATAGCGGGAGGGAGTACCCAAGAGACCCAGTACTTC. This encodes CASSGIAGGSTQETQYF. Looking up the rest from reference TRBV9 and TRBJ2-5 gives the full variable domain: DSGVTQTPKHLITATGQRVTLRCSPRSGDLSVYWYQQSLDQGLQFLIQYYNGEERAKGNILERFSAQQFPDLHSELNLSSLELGDSALYFCASSGIAGGSTQETQYFGPGTRLLVL.

The genes are TRBV29-1 and TRBJ2-3; TRBD2 aligns across 16 bases. Losses at the gene ends were 6 bases for V and 1 base for J; bases not matched to a gene: 4. There are 16 residues in the CDR3. Germline-derived CDR1 and CDR2 are SQVTM and ANQGSEA. In nucleotides, the CDR3 is TGCAGCGTCGGGACTAGCGGGAGGGGGGGCACAGATACGCAGTATTTT. Its protein is CSVGTSGRGGTDTQYF.

This clone was seen a handful of times. V and J are TRBV14 and TRBJ1-1; D is unresolved. The V gene's germline CDR1 is SGHDN and CDR2 FVKESK. The CDR3 runs 13 residues. Trimming stripped 2 bases from V and 4 bases from J, with 8 bases between. CDR3: CASSQTDLTEAFF. The DNA of the CDR3 is TGTGCCAGCAGCCAAACTGACCTCACTGAAGCTTTCTTT.

This clone occurred once. The chain links TRBV29-1 to TRBJ2-5, with D perhaps TRBD1 or TRBD2 (5 bases each). Germline CDR1 SQVTM, CDR2 ANQGSEA. V was clipped by 2 bases and J by 7 bases, with 14 bases between them. This CDR3 contains 13 residues. Here the CDR3 DNA reads TGCAGCGTTGAAAGGGACCGGGGCTGGACCCAGTACTTC. Translation gives CSVERDRGWTQYF.

This clone was picked up a small number of times. The chain recombines TRBV19 with TRBJ1-5; D call uncertain. This CDR3 region has 13 residues. Trimming took 3 bases from V and 7 from J, leaving 10 bases between them. CDR1 is LNHDA and CDR2 is SQIVND in the germline V gene (reference sequence). The CDR3 region is CASSMGVGQPQHF. In DNA, the CDR3 is TGTGCCAGTAGTATGGGAGTAGGCCAGCCCCAGCATTTT.

The rearrangement uses TRBV28 and TRBJ2-2; 7 positions match TRBD1. This CDR3 has 12 residues. Germline V gives CDR1 MDHEN, CDR2 SYDVKM. The trim removed 5 bases at V and 10 bases at J, leaving 4 bases unmatched. The CDR3 loop is CASSGTVEELFF. The CDR3, as DNA: TGTGCCAGCAGTGGGACAGTGGAGGAGCTGTTTTTT.

This clone was seen only a few times. This sequence joins TRBV2 and TRBJ2-7, with 11 bases lining up with TRBD2. The CDR3 is 16 amino acids. V was clipped by 6 bases and J by 7 bases; unmatched bases: 14. CDR1 is SNHLY and CDR2 is FYNNEI in the germline V gene. The CDR3 sequence is CASRLLAGGSSGEQYF. DNA for the CDR3: TGTGCCAGCAGGTTGCTAGCGGGAGGCTCCTCGGGGGAGCAGTACTTC.

The chain is built from TRBV5-1 and TRBJ1-2; TRBD1 matches at 8 bases. Germline V gene sequence: CDR1 SGHRS, CDR2 YFSETQ. V shed 4 bases and J 8 bases; nucleotides not matched to a gene: 7. CDR3 length: 13 residues. The CDR3 protein is CASSRDRGGGYTF. CDR3 in DNA: TGCGCCAGCAGCCGAGACAGGGGTGGAGGCTACACCTTC. Full variable domain (missing parts from reference TRBV5-1 and TRBJ1-2): KAGVTQTPRYLIKTRGQQVTLSCSPISGHRSVSWYQQTPGQGLQFLFEYFSETQRNKGNFPGRFSGRQFSNSRSEMNVSTLELGDSALYLCASSRDRGGGYTFGSGTRLTVV.

The chain has TRBV29-1 and TRBJ2-7; the match to TRBD2 covers 7 bases. The V and J ends lost 4 bases and 2 bases, in that order; junction bases with no gene match: 8. CDR1 is SQVTM, CDR2 ANQGSEA, per germline. This CDR3 is built from 14 residues. CDR3 bases: TGCAGCGTTGGCGCTAGCGGTGCGACCTACGAGCAGTACTTC. This encodes CSVGASGATYEQYF.

The chain combines TRBV2 with TRBJ2-7; D is tentatively TRBD1 or TRBD2 (6 bases each). The CDR3 loop spans 14 amino acids. Deletions cut 3 bases from V and 11 bases from J, with 20 bases between. Germline CDR1 SNHLY, CDR2 FYNNEI. CDR3 protein: CASSDMPGAARKYF. In DNA form, the CDR3 reads TGTGCCAGCAGTGATATGCCGGGGGCAGCAAGAAAGTACTTC.

The rearrangement uses TRBV29-1 and TRBJ2-1, with 11 positions matching TRBD2. V lost 7 bases, J lost 2 bases, and 10 bases stayed unmatched. Germline assignment: CDR1 SQVTM and CDR2 ANQGSEA. The CDR3 has 16 residues. CDR3 nucleotide sequence: TGCAGCGCTTTGACTAGCGGGATTGGGACCTACAATGAGCAGTTCTTC. Its protein is CSALTSGIGTYNEQFF.

This clone was detected a few times. The J gene is TRBJ2-7, the V gene TRBV29-1, with 8 bases matching TRBD1. After removal of 3 bases from V and 3 bases from J, the junction contained 10 bases not matched to a gene. Germline V lookup: CDR1 SQVTM, CDR2 ANQGSEA. This CDR3 contains 15 residues. CDR3 in DNA: TGCAGCGTTGACAGCTCCGGGACAGGAGGCTACGAGCAGTACTTC. This encodes CSVDSSGTGGYEQYF.

The sample holds a few counts of this clone. The V call is TRBV29-1, the J call TRBJ2-3; D tentatively fits TRBD1 or TRBD2 (5 bases each). Germline V gene sequence: CDR1 SQVTM, CDR2 ANQGSEA. Trimming removed 6 bases from V and 6 bases from J, with 10 bases in between. There are 11 residues in the CDR3. The CDR3 loop is CSVDIADTQYF. The CDR3 DNA reads as TGCAGCGTGGACATAGCGGATACGCAGTATTTT.

The chain combines TRBV27 with TRBJ2-5; D may be TRBD2 (5 bases). Trimming stripped 3 bases from V and 5 bases from J, with 19 bases between. This CDR3 spans 16 amino acids. Germline assignment: CDR1 MNHEY and CDR2 SMNVEV (reference sequence). CDR3 DNA: TGTGCCAGCAGTTTGGTAGCGCGAACCGAAGGGGAGACCCAGTACTTC. It is translated as CASSLVARTEGETQYF.

This clone was seen a handful of times. J is TRBJ2-7 and V is TRBV29-1; 8 bases align to TRBD1. Germline CDR1 and CDR2: SQVTM and ANQGSEA. The length of the CDR3 is 14 residues. J was trimmed by 2 bases and V by 3 bases; bases with no gene match: 6. CDR3 in DNA: TGCAGCGTTGAGGACAGGGCAAATCCCTACGAGCAGTACTTC. Residues: CSVEDRANPYEQYF.

This clone was detected a few times. The J gene is TRBJ2-4, the V gene TRBV4-3; tentative D call: TRBD2 (6 bases). Germline V gives CDR1 LGHNA, CDR2 YSLEER. Trimming pared 0 bases from V and 3 bases from J, leaving 15 bases between. CDR3 size: 17 residues. The CDR3 loop is CASSQDIAGSLKNIQYF. For the CDR3, the DNA is TGCGCCAGCAGCCAAGATATTGCGGGGAGCCTCAAAAACATTCAGTACTTC.

The V and J genes are TRBV30 and TRBJ2-1, with TRBD1 matching 9 bases. CDR3 length equals 15 residues. Germline lookup yields CDR1 GTSNPN and CDR2 SVGIG (reference sequence). V shed 2 bases, J shed 9 bases, and the junction held 11 bases outside the gene matches. CDR3: CAWSYPGQGIGEQFF. DNA of the CDR3: TGTGCCTGGAGTTATCCGGGACAGGGTATAGGTGAGCAGTTCTTC.